Listed below are T cell receptor beta chains from one sample, sequenced in a study of blood T cell repertoires in COVID-19. Data came from immunoSEQ multiplex PCR; TCRdb stores just in-frame clones and leaves some out. Among some 370,000 clones listed, under 85% were seen once. The sample taken for sequencing was PBMCs or T cells enriched from blood (not recorded which). These receptors originate from a woman aged 50 to 65 who had recovered from COVID-19. Both conserved end residues are part of each CDR3. D genes are given only for firm matches. Where a row states a size, it is once, few, many or the class of an expanded clone; other rows omit it.

j_gene: TRBJ2-7
v_gene: TRBV5-5
abundance: NA
d_gene: TRBD1
CDR3aa: CASAVGDRIHEQYF
CDR3nt: TGTGCCAGCGCTGTCGGGGACAGGATCCACGAGCAGTACTTC

j_gene: TRBJ2-7
v_gene: TRBV6-2/TRBV6-3
abundance: NA
d_gene: NA
CDR3aa: CASSRLSEQYF
CDR3nt: TGTGCCAGCAGCAGACTTAGCGAGCAGTACTTC

j_gene: TRBJ1-6
v_gene: TRBV7-2
abundance: NA
d_gene: TRBD1
CDR3aa: CASSLVTGDSPLHF
CDR3nt: TGTGCCAGCAGCTTAGTGACAGGGGATTCACCCCTCCACTTT

j_gene: TRBJ1-1
v_gene: TRBV18
abundance: NA
d_gene: NA
CDR3aa: CASSPRGGLNTEAFF
CDR3nt: TGTGCCAGCTCACCAAGGGGGGGACTGAACACTGAAGCTTTCTTT

j_gene: TRBJ2-1
v_gene: TRBV5-1
abundance: NA
d_gene: NA
CDR3aa: CASSAGHNSYNEQFF
CDR3nt: TGCGCCAGCAGCGCCGGACACAACTCCTACAATGAGCAGTTCTTC

j_gene: TRBJ2-7
v_gene: TRBV27
abundance: NA
d_gene: NA
CDR3aa: CASSITQIGTWYF
CDR3nt: TGTGCCAGCAGCATAACGCAAATCGGGACTTGGTACTTC

j_gene: TRBJ2-3
v_gene: TRBV6-2/TRBV6-3
abundance: NA
d_gene: NA
CDR3aa: CASSRLLQGTDTQYF
CDR3nt: TGTGCCAGCAGCCGCCTATTACAGGGCACAGATACGCAGTATTTT

j_gene: TRBJ1-1
v_gene: TRBV19
abundance: NA
d_gene: NA
CDR3aa: CASSIDGGTATEAFF
CDR3nt: TGTGCCAGTAGTATAGATGGGGGGACCGCCACTGAAGCTTTCTTT

j_gene: TRBJ2-5
v_gene: TRBV14
abundance: few
d_gene: TRBD1
CDR3aa: CASSQDRTGWTQYF
CDR3nt: TGTGCCAGCAGCCAAGACCGGACAGGTTGGACCCAGTACTTC

j_gene: TRBJ1-1
v_gene: TRBV7-2
abundance: NA
d_gene: TRBD1
CDR3aa: CASSRDRGSGTEAFF
CDR3nt: TGTGCCAGCAGCAGGGACAGGGGGTCTGGGACTGAAGCTTTCTTT

j_gene: TRBJ1-3
v_gene: TRBV9
abundance: NA
d_gene: NA
CDR3aa: CASSVGGRNGNTIYF
CDR3nt: TGTGCCAGCAGCGTCGGGGGGAGAAATGGAAACACCATATATTTT

j_gene: TRBJ2-3
v_gene: TRBV29-1
abundance: NA
d_gene: NA
CDR3aa: CSALTGWRADTQYF
CDR3nt: TGCAGCGCCCTGACAGGATGGCGAGCAGATACGCAGTATTTT

j_gene: TRBJ1-5
v_gene: TRBV5-5
abundance: NA
d_gene: NA
CDR3aa: CASSRTASNQPQHF
CDR3nt: TGTGCCAGCAGCCGGACAGCTAGCAATCAGCCCCAGCATTTT

j_gene: TRBJ1-1
v_gene: TRBV30
abundance: NA
d_gene: NA
CDR3aa: CAWRASRGTEAFF
CDR3nt: TGTGCCTGGAGGGCCAGTAGGGGTACTGAAGCTTTCTTT

j_gene: TRBJ1-1
v_gene: TRBV5-4
abundance: NA
d_gene: NA
CDR3aa: CASSLVGAGYTEAFF
CDR3nt: TGTGCCAGCAGCTTGGTTGGGGCAGGGTACACTGAAGCTTTCTTT

j_gene: TRBJ1-1
v_gene: TRBV6-2/TRBV6-3
abundance: NA
d_gene: NA
CDR3aa: CASSYFGQQNTEAFF
CDR3nt: TGTGCCAGCAGTTACTTCGGACAGCAGAACACTGAAGCTTTCTTT

j_gene: TRBJ2-3
v_gene: TRBV5-4
abundance: NA
d_gene: TRBD2
CDR3aa: CASSLGGGTSGTDTQYF
CDR3nt: TGTGCCAGCAGCTTGGGTGGAGGGACTAGCGGCACAGATACGCAGTATTTT

j_gene: TRBJ1-5
v_gene: TRBV7-6
abundance: NA
d_gene: NA
CDR3aa: CASSLNQNQPQHF
CDR3nt: TGTGCCAGCAGCTTAAATCAGAATCAGCCCCAGCATTTT

j_gene: TRBJ1-5
v_gene: TRBV30
abundance: NA
d_gene: TRBD1
CDR3aa: CAWSLEGTGLGQPQHF
CDR3nt: TGTGCCTGGAGCCTCGAAGGGACAGGGCTAGGACAGCCCCAGCATTTT

j_gene: TRBJ1-2
v_gene: TRBV6-5
abundance: once
d_gene: TRBD1
CDR3aa: CASSPSPDRAVGYTF
CDR3nt: TGTGCCAGCAGTCCTTCCCCGGACAGGGCGGTTGGCTACACCTTC

j_gene: TRBJ1-3
v_gene: TRBV30
abundance: NA
d_gene: NA
CDR3aa: CAWSVYGVLASGNTIYF
CDR3nt: TGTGCCTGGAGTGTGTACGGGGTACTGGCCTCTGGAAACACCATATATTTT

j_gene: TRBJ1-5
v_gene: TRBV19
abundance: few
d_gene: NA
CDR3aa: CASSTGVGNQPQHF
CDR3nt: TGTGCCAGTAGTACAGGGGTAGGCAATCAGCCCCAGCATTTT

j_gene: TRBJ1-1
v_gene: TRBV27
abundance: NA
d_gene: TRBD1
CDR3aa: CASSRVQGAQQNTEAFF
CDR3nt: TGTGCCAGCAGTAGAGTACAGGGGGCGCAGCAGAACACTGAAGCTTTCTTT

j_gene: TRBJ2-7
v_gene: TRBV4-1
abundance: NA
d_gene: TRBD1
CDR3aa: CASSQDLGTGGLSYEQYF
CDR3nt: TGCGCCAGCAGCCAAGATCTTGGAACAGGGGGTTTGTCCTACGAGCAGTACTTC

j_gene: TRBJ1-1
v_gene: TRBV29-1
abundance: NA
d_gene: NA
CDR3aa: CSVGSGGVTEAFF
CDR3nt: TGCAGCGTGGGGTCGGGAGGTGTGACTGAAGCTTTCTTT

j_gene: TRBJ2-7
v_gene: TRBV9
abundance: NA
d_gene: NA
CDR3aa: CASSLGASQQDEQYF
CDR3nt: TGTGCCAGCAGTCTGGGGGCCTCCCAACAGGACGAGCAGTACTTC

j_gene: TRBJ2-3
v_gene: TRBV6-2/TRBV6-3
abundance: NA
d_gene: TRBD2
CDR3aa: CASSYGTVAGDTQYF
CDR3nt: TGTGCCAGCAGTTACGGTACGGTAGCGGGAGATACGCAGTATTTT

j_gene: TRBJ1-1
v_gene: TRBV3-1/TRBV3-2
abundance: few
d_gene: TRBD1
CDR3aa: CASSPQRTGTEAFF
CDR3nt: TGTGCCAGCAGCCCTCAGAGGACAGGGACTGAAGCTTTCTTT